These 3 T cell receptor beta chains share one sample of origin, sequenced in a study of cytomegalovirus exposure and HLA in healthy donors. Sequenced by immunoSEQ multiplex PCR; TCRdb stores in-frame clones only, minus some. This sample carries about 330,000 clones, 75% to 90% of them seen once, and the ten largest clones take roughly 1.2%. Sample: PBMCs. These receptors were obtained from a woman in her 30s in good health and CMV-seropositive.

This clone has a handful of counts. This rearrangement joins TRBV7-6 to TRBJ1-5; no definite D call. There are 12 residues in the CDR3. Per germline, CDR1 SGHVS and CDR2 FNYEAQ. V dropped 4 bases and J dropped 5 bases, with 6 bases sitting between them. The CDR3 coding sequence is TGTGCCAGCAGCTCGGTCGATCAGCCCCAGCATTTT. Translating it yields CASSSVDQPQHF.

This sequence joins TRBV7-8 and TRBJ1-2; unclear D gene. The CDR3 is 15 amino acids. Germline-derived CDR1 and CDR2 are SGHVS and FQNEAQ. Trimming shortened V by 5 bases and J by 4 bases, and 17 bases separated the two germline ends. For the CDR3, the DNA is TGTGCCAGCAGCCCGGAACCGGGAGAGAGCTATGGCTACACCTTC. Residues: CASSPEPGESYGYTF.

This rearrangement joins TRBV4-1 to TRBJ2-1; the D gene is possibly TRBD2 (7 bases). This CDR3 is built from 17 residues. The germline CDR1 and CDR2 sequences are MGHRA and YSYEKL. The germline V and J ends were trimmed by 0 bases and 0 bases, with 12 bases remaining between them. The CDR3 DNA is TGCGCCAGCAGCCAAGACGGGGGGCCCAGCTCCTACAATGAGCAGTTCTTC. It specifies CASSQDGGPSSYNEQFF.